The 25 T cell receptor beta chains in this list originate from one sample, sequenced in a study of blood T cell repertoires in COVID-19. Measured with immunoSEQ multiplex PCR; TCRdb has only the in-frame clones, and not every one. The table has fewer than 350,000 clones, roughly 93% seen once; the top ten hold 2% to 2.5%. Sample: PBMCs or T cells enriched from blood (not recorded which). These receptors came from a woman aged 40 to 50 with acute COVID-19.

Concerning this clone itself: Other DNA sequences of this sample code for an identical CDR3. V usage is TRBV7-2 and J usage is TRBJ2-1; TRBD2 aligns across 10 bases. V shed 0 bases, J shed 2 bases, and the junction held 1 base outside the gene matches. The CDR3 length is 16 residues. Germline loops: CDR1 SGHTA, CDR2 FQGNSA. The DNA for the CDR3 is TGTGCCAGCAGCTTAGCCGGGACTAGCGCCTACAATGAGCAGTTCTTC. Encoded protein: CASSLAGTSAYNEQFF.

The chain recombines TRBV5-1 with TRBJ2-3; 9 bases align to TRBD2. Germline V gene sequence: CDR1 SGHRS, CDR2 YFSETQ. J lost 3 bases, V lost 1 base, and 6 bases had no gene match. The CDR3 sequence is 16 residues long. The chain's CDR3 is CASSLLRGGATDTQYF. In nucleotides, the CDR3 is TGCGCCAGCAGCTTGCTACGCGGGGGGGCGACAGATACGCAGTATTTT. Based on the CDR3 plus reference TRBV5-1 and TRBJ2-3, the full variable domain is KAGVTQTPRYLIKTRGQQVTLSCSPISGHRSVSWYQQTPGQGLQFLFEYFSETQRNKGNFPGRFSGRQFSNSRSEMNVSTLELGDSALYLCASSLLRGGATDTQYFGPGTRLTVL.

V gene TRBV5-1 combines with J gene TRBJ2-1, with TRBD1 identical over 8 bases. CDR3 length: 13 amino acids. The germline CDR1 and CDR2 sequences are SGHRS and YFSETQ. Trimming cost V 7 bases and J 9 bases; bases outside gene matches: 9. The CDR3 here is CASSTDRAIEQFF. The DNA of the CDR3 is TGCGCCAGCTCCACGGACAGGGCGATTGAGCAGTTCTTC.

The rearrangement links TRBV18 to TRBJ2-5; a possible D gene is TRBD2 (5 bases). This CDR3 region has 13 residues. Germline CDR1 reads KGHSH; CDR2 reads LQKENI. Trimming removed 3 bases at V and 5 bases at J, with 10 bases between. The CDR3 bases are TGTGCCAGCTCACCGGGTTGGGAGGAGACCCAGTACTTC. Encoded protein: CASSPGWEETQYF.

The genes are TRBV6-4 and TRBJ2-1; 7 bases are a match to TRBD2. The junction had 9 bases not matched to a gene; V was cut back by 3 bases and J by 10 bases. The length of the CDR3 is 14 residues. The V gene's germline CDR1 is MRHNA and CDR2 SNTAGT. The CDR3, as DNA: TGTGCCAGCAGTGAGTTGAGCGGGGTAGGGGAGCAGTTCTTC. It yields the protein CASSELSGVGEQFF.

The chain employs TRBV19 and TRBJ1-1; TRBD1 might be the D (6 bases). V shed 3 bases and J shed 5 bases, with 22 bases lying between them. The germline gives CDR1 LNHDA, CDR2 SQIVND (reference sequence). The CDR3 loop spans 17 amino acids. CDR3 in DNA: TGTGCCAGTAGTATTTTGACGAACCTCGGGGGGCGGACTGAAGCTTTCTTT. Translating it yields CASSILTNLGGRTEAFF.

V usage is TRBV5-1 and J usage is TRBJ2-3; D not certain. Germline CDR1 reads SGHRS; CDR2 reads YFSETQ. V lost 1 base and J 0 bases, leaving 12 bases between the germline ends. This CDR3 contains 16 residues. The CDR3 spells CASSLMSVPSTDTQYF. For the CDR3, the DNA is TGCGCCAGCAGCTTGATGAGTGTCCCTAGCACAGATACGCAGTATTTT. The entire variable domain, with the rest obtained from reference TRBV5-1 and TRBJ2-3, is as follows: KAGVTQTPRYLIKTRGQQVTLSCSPISGHRSVSWYQQTPGQGLQFLFEYFSETQRNKGNFPGRFSGRQFSNSRSEMNVSTLELGDSALYLCASSLMSVPSTDTQYFGPGTRLTVL.

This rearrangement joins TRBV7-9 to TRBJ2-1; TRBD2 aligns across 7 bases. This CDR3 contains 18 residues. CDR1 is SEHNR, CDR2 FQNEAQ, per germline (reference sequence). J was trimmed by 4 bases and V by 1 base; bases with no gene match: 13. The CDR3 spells CASSLEFPSGEKYNEQFF. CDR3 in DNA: TGTGCCAGCAGCTTAGAGTTCCCTAGCGGAGAAAAATACAATGAGCAGTTCTTC. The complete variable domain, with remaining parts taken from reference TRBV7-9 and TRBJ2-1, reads DTGVSQNPRHKITKRGQNVTFRCDPISEHNRLYWYRQTLGQGPEFLTYFQNEAQLEKSRLLSDRFSAERPKGSFSTLEIQRTEQGDSAMYLCASSLEFPSGEKYNEQFFGPGTRLTVL.

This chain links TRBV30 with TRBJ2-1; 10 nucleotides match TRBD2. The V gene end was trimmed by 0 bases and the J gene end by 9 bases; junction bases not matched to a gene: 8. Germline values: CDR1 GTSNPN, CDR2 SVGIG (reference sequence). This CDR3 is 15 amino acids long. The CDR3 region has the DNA TGTGCCTGGAGTGTAGGTTTGCAGCGGGGGGGTGAGCAGTTCTTC. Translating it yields CAWSVGLQRGGEQFF. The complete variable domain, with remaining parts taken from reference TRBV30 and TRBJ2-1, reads SQTIHQWPATLVQPVGSPLSLECTVEGTSNPNLYWYRQAAGRGLQLLFYSVGIGQISSEVPQNLSASRPQDRQFILSSKKLLLSDSGFYLCAWSVGLQRGGEQFFGPGTRLTVL.

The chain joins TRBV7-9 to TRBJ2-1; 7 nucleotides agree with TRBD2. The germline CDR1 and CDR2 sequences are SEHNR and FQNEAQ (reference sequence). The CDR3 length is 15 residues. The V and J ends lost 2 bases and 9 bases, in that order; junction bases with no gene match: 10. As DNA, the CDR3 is TGTGCCAGCAGCTTAAAAGGGACTACCCTCTTTGAGCAGTTCTTC. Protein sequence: CASSLKGTTLFEQFF.

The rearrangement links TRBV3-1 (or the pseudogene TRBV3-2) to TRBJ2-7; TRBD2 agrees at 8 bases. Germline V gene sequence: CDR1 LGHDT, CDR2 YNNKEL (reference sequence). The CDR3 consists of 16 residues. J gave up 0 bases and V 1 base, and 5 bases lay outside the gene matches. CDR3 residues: CASSQVTSGHSYEQYF. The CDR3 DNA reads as TGTGCCAGCAGCCAAGTTACTAGCGGTCACTCCTACGAGCAGTACTTC.

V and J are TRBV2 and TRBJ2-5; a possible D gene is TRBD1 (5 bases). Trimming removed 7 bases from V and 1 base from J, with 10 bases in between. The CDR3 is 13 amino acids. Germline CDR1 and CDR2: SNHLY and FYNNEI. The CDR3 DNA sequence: TGTGCCAGCATCCACAGGTCCCAAGAGACCCAGTACTTC. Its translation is CASIHRSQETQYF.

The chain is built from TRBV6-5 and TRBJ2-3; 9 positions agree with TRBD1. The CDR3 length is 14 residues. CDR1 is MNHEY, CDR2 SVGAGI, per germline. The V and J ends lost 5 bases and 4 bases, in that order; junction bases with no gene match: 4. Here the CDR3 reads CASSPGQGSDTQYF. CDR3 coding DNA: TGTGCCAGCAGTCCGGGACAGGGCTCAGATACGCAGTATTTT.

Here the CDR3 DNA reads TGTGCCAGCAGCTTAGGGAGACTAGCAGATACGCAGTATTTT. Residues: CASSLGRLADTQYF. The gene calls are TRBV7-2 and TRBJ2-3, with D possibly matching TRBD2 (6 bases). The CDR3 has 14 amino acids. Trimming shortened V by 1 base and J by 4 bases, and 9 bases separated the two germline ends. Germline loops: CDR1 SGHTA, CDR2 FQGNSA.

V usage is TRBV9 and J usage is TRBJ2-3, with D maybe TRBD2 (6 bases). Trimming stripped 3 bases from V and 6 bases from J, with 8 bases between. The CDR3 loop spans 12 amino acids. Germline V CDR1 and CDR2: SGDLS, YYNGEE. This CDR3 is CASSGGGDTQYF. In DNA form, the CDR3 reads TGTGCCAGCAGCGGGGGAGGTGATACGCAGTATTTT.

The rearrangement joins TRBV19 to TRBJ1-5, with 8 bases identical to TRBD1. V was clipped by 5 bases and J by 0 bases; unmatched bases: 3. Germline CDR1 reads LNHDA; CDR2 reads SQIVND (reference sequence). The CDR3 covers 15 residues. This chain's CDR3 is CASSWDRSSNQPQHF. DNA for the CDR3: TGTGCCAGTAGTTGGGACAGGAGTAGCAATCAGCCCCAGCATTTT.

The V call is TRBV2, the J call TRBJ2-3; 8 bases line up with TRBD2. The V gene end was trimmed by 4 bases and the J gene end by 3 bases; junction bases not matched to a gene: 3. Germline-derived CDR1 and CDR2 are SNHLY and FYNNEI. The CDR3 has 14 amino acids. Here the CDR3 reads CASSAAGVTDTQYF. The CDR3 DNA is TGTGCCAGCAGTGCAGCGGGAGTAACAGATACGCAGTATTTT.

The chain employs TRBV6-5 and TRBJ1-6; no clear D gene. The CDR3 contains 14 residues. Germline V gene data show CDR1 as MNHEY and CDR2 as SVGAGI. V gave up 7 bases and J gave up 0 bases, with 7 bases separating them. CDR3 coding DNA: TGTGCCAGCACCGTCGGCTCCTATAATTCACCCCTCCACTTT. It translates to CASTVGSYNSPLHF.

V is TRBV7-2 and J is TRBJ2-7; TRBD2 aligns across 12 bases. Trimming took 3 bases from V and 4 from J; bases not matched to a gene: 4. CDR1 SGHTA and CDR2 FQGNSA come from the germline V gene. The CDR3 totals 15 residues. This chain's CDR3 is CASSFEGLAGYEQYF. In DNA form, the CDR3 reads TGTGCCAGCAGCTTTGAGGGACTAGCGGGTTACGAGCAGTACTTC.

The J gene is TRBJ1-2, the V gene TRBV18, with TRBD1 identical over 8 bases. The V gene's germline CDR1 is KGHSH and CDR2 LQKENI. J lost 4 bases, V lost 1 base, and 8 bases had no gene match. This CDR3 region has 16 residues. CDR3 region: CASSPLTGDSGYGYTF. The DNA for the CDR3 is TGTGCCAGCTCACCACTGACAGGGGATTCAGGCTATGGCTACACCTTC. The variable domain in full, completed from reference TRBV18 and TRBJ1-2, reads NAGVMQNPRHLVRRRGQEARLRCSPMKGHSHVYWYRQLPEEGLKFMVYLQKENIIDESGMPKERFSAEFPKEGPSILRIQQVVRGDSAAYFCASSPLTGDSGYGYTFGSGTRLTVV.

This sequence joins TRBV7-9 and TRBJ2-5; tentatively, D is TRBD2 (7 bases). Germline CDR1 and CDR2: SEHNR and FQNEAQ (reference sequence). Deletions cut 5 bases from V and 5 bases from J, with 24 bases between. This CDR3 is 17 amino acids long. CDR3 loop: CASSRGATGYQGETQYF. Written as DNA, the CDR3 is TGTGCCAGCAGCCGGGGGGCGACAGGATATCAAGGGGAGACCCAGTACTTC.

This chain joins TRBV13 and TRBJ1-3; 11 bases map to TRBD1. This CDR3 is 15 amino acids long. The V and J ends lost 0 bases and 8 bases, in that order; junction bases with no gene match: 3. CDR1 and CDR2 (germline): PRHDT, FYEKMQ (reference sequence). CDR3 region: CASSLGGTGGYTIYF. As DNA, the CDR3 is TGTGCCAGCAGCTTAGGCGGGACAGGGGGTTACACCATATATTTT.

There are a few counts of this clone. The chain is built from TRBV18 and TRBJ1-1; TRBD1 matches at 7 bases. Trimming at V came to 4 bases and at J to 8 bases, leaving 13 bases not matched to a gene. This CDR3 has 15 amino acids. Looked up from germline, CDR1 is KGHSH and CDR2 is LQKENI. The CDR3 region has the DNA TGTGCCAGCTCACAATGGGACAGTACCAAAGGAGAAGCTTTCTTT. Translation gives CASSQWDSTKGEAFF.

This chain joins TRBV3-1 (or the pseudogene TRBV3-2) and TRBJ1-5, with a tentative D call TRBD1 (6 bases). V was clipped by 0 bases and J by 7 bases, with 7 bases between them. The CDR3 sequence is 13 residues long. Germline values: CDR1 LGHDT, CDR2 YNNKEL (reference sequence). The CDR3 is CASSQEGAQPQHF. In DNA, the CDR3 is TGTGCCAGCAGCCAAGAGGGGGCCCAGCCCCAGCATTTT.

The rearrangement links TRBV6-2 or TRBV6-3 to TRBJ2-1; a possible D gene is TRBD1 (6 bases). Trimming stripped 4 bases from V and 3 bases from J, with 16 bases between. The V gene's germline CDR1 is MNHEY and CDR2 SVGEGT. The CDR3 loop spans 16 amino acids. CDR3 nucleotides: TGTGCCAGCAGTTTAACAGGGCTATCCCTCTACAATGAGCAGTTCTTC. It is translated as CASSLTGLSLYNEQFF.